Many counts were recorded for the clone carrying this TCR beta chain. The data were taken from a study of response to subunit inactivated influenza vaccine. One entry per CDR3 protein, called by TCRdb with MiXCR from the RT-PCR reads. The repertoire includes more than 150,000 distinct CDR3 sequences, around 9.2% of them detected once, and approximately 11% sits in the top ten. The V gene's germline CDR1 is LNHDA and CDR2 SQIVND (reference sequence). CDR3 length equals 15 residues. V lost 6 bases to trimming and J lost 2 bases; unmatched junction nucleotides: 7. The specimen was non-naive T cells sorted from PBMCs, collected on the day of vaccination. This chain joins TRBV19 and TRBJ2-3; 8 bases are shared with TRBD1. This clonotype was sampled from a man between 50 and 59 years old who received an inactivated influenza vaccine. The CDR3 DNA sequence: TGTGCCAGTAGCGCCGACAGGGGCCACACAGATACGCAGTATTTT. This sequence encodes CASSADRGHTDTQYF.